The 14 T cell receptor beta chains below were found in one sample sequenced in a study of blood T cell repertoires in COVID-19. Data came from immunoSEQ multiplex PCR; TCRdb stores just in-frame clones and leaves some out. In the table there are about 140,000 clones, around 89% of which are singletons. The sample was peripheral blood. These receptors all come from a woman aged 80 or over with acute or convalescent COVID-19.

The chain joins TRBV30 to TRBJ1-1, with 10 bases fitting TRBD1. Germline V gives CDR1 GTSNPN, CDR2 SVGIG (reference sequence). The CDR3 contains 14 residues. V lost 5 bases and J lost 5; bases outside the gene matches: 8. The DNA of the CDR3 is TGTGCCTGGGGGGGACAGGGGCCGGGGACTGAAGCTTTCTTT. Translation: CAWGGQGPGTEAFF. Full variable domain (remainder filled in from reference TRBV30 and TRBJ1-1): SQTIHQWPATLVQPVGSPLSLECTVEGTSNPNLYWYRQAAGRGLQLLFYSVGIGQISSEVPQNLSASRPQDRQFILSSKKLLLSDSGFYLCAWGGQGPGTEAFFGQGTRLTVV.

V is TRBV11-2 and J is TRBJ2-1, with D maybe TRBD1 (5 bases). CDR1 and CDR2 (germline): SGHAT, FQNNGV. V was pared by 0 bases and J by 0 bases, with 6 bases between. The CDR3 runs 15 residues. The CDR3 protein is CASSLEGRSYNEQFF. CDR3 coding DNA: TGTGCCAGCAGCTTAGAGGGGCGCTCCTACAATGAGCAGTTCTTC.

The gene calls are TRBV30 and TRBJ1-1, with TRBD1 matching over 8 bases. In germline, CDR1 is GTSNPN, CDR2 SVGIG (reference sequence). The CDR3 contains 12 residues. J gave up 6 bases and V 3 bases, and 3 bases lay outside the gene matches. In nucleotides, the CDR3 is TGTGCCTGGAGCGGACAGGGAGCTGAAGCTTTCTTT. It encodes CAWSGQGAEAFF.

V gene TRBV5-1 combines with J gene TRBJ1-6; tentative D call: TRBD1 (6 bases). V dropped 0 bases and J dropped 9 bases, with 7 bases sitting between them. The CDR3 length is 13 residues. CDR1 is SGHRS and CDR2 is YFSETQ in the germline V gene. For the CDR3, the DNA is TGCGCCAGCAGCTTGGACAGGGTTTCACCCCTCCACTTT. Translated: CASSLDRVSPLHF.

The chain carries TRBV10-2 and TRBJ1-3, with TRBD1 matching over 7 bases. CDR1 and CDR2 (germline): WSHSY, SAAADI. V lost 5 bases to trimming and J lost 11 bases; unmatched junction nucleotides: 9. The CDR3 has 13 residues. Here the CDR3 DNA reads TGCGCCAGCAGTAATGACAGGGCCCACGCCATATATTTT. Residues: CASSNDRAHAIYF.

This chain connects TRBV11-3 to TRBJ1-1; a weak D match, TRBD1 (6 bases). V lost 1 base and J lost 7, with 10 bases in between. The CDR3 totals 13 residues. CDR1 is SGHNT and CDR2 is YENEEA in the germline V gene. This CDR3 reads CASSLGQGREAFF. The DNA of the CDR3 is TGTGCCAGCAGCTTAGGTCAGGGGCGTGAAGCTTTCTTT.

This clone was found once. The rearrangement uses TRBV5-1 and TRBJ1-4; D is unclear. The length of the CDR3 is 14 residues. CDR1 and CDR2 from the germline V gene are SGHRS and YFSETQ. Trimming shortened V by 2 bases and J by 4 bases, and 9 bases separated the two germline ends. The CDR3 nucleotides read TGCGCCAGCAGCTTCCAGGCCAGTAATGAAAAACTGTTTTTT. It translates to CASSFQASNEKLFF.

The chain uses TRBV9 and TRBJ2-5; D perhaps matches TRBD1 (5 bases). From germline, CDR1 is SGDLS and CDR2 YYNGEE. The V end lost 0 bases, the J end lost 4 bases, and 13 bases lay between the germline ends. CDR3 length: 15 amino acids. CDR3 loop: CASSVGTPRVETQYF. The DNA of the CDR3 is TGTGCCAGCAGCGTAGGGACCCCCAGGGTAGAGACCCAGTACTTC.

This chain uses TRBV30 with TRBJ1-2; 8 bases fit TRBD1. CDR1 and CDR2 (germline): GTSNPN, SVGIG (reference sequence). This CDR3 contains 13 residues. Losses at the gene ends were 8 bases for V and 4 bases for J; bases not matched to a gene: 9. CDR3 bases: TGTGCCGCCCAGGGGGCTCCGGCCTATGGCTACACCTTC. Amino acid sequence: CAAQGAPAYGYTF.

The chain recombines TRBV6-1 with TRBJ1-1; D remains ambiguous. Germline V gene sequence: CDR1 MNHNS, CDR2 SASEGT. The CDR3 loop spans 14 amino acids. V dropped 0 bases and J dropped 8 bases, with 13 bases sitting between them. CDR3 coding DNA: TGTGCCAGCAGTGAAGCTTGGCAGTACATCGAAGCTTTCTTT. The encoded protein is CASSEAWQYIEAFF.

This chain links TRBV7-9 with TRBJ2-1; 10 nucleotides match TRBD2. This CDR3 region has 17 residues. V shed 1 base and J 8 bases; nucleotides not matched to a gene: 11. CDR1 and CDR2 (germline): SEHNR, FQNEAQ (reference sequence). CDR3 nucleotides: TGTGCCAGCAGCTTAGGGTGGAGCGGGGGGGCGAACGATGAGCAGTTCTTC. Protein: CASSLGWSGGANDEQFF.

Only a few counts were recorded for this clone. The rearrangement uses TRBV7-9 and TRBJ1-2, with 7 bases identical to TRBD1. CDR3 length equals 14 residues. The ends lost 2 bases at V and 4 bases at J; junction bases unmatched: 4. Germline V gene lookup returns CDR1 SEHNR and CDR2 FQNEAQ (reference sequence). The CDR3 sequence: CASSLPTGSYGYTF. CDR3 nucleotides: TGTGCCAGCAGCTTACCGACAGGGAGCTATGGCTACACCTTC.

The chain employs TRBV13 and TRBJ2-7, with 10 nucleotides matching TRBD2. CDR1 PRHDT and CDR2 FYEKMQ come from the germline V gene (reference sequence). The CDR3 is 14 residues long. V lost 5 bases and J lost 5; bases outside the gene matches: 6. Here the CDR3 DNA reads TGTGCCAGCAGCGAACGTAGCGGGGGGAACGAGCAGTACTTC. This codes for CASSERSGGNEQYF. Complete variable domain (other parts from reference TRBV13 and TRBJ2-7): AAGVIQSPRHLIKEKRETATLKCYPIPRHDTVYWYQQGPGQDPQFLISFYEKMQSDKGSIPDRFSAQQFSDYHSELNMSSLELGDSALYFCASSERSGGNEQYFGPGTRLTVT.

This rearrangement joins TRBV7-2 to TRBJ2-5, with a tentative D call TRBD1 (6 bases). With 3 bases removed from V and 7 bases from J, the gap between germline ends came to 15 bases. Germline CDR1 and CDR2: SGHTA and FQGNSA. CDR3 length equals 14 residues. The CDR3 here is CASSFEGVRGTQYF. The CDR3 nucleotides are TGTGCCAGCAGCTTCGAGGGGGTTAGGGGGACCCAGTACTTC.